This TCR beta chain was documented in a study of human T cells and chemical hapten exposure. On the study more broadly: Patch tests put 0.01% DPC on the upper back, and the results were checked at 6 days.

This clonotype was detected many times. Antigen specificity is unknown. An end of the junction differs from the germline gene, which may be a read error. Time point defined: patch test 3, about 24 weeks after DPC sensitization. The treatment is: therapeutic diphenylcyclopropenone sensitization with weekly scalp DPC. One entry per CDR3 protein, called by TCRdb with MiXCR from the RACE reads. The table lists 50,000 to 80,000 distinct CDR3 sequences, 8% to 13% of them singletons. The CDR3 is 12 amino acids. Germline lookup yields CDR1 DFQATT and CDR2 SNEGSKA (reference sequence). Study outcomes and limitations: The number of TCRs over 1 in 1000 frequency stayed unchanged after DPC.

This sequence originates from a woman aged 25 to 39 with alopecia areata. Some clones in this sample may be carry-over from other donors' samples. The rearrangement uses TRBV20-1 and TRBJ1-2; 8 bases are shared with TRBD1. This sample comprised whole blood, obtained in connection with sensitization to the hapten diphenylcyclopropenone (DPC). CDR3 protein: CSAGDRGAGYTF. DNA for the CDR3: TGCAGTGCTGGAGACAGGGGCGCTGGCTACACCTTC.